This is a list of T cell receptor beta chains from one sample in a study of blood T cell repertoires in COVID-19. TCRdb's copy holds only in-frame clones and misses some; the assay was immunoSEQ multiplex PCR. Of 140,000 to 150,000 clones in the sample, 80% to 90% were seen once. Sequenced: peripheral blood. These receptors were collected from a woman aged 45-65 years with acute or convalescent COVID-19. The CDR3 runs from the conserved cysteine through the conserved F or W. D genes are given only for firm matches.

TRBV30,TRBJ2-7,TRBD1,CAWRTGGAYEQYF
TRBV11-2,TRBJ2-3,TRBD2,CASSLLAGGTDTQYF
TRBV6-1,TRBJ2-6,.,CASSDGLWSGANVLTF
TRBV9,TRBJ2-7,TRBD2,CASSPSGLAYYEQYF
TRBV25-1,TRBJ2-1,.,CASSERQLNEQFF
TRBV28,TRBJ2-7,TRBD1,CAAYPGTALYEQYF
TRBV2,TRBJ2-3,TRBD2,CASSEVSGEPPDTQYF
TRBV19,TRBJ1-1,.,CAARRDFSTEAFF
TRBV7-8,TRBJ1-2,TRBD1,CASSASGQTAYGYTF
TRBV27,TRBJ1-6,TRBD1,CASSLGQGRGYNSPLHF
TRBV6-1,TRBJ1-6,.,CASSEVGAGQANSPLHF
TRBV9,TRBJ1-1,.,CASSVGGGINSVTEAFF
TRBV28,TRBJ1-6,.,CASRGAPPSPLHF
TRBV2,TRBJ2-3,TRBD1,CASNQGADTQYF
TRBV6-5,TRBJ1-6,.,CASSYSGHFNSPLHF
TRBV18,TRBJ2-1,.,CASSPQGVSYNEQFF
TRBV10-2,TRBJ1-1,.,CAIRGGGAADTEAFF
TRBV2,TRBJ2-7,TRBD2,CAIGTSGDNEQYF
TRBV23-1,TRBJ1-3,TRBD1,CASSQPIPGTGEGNTIYF
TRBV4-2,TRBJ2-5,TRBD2,CASSLASGETQYF
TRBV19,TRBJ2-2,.,CASSQGYTGELFF
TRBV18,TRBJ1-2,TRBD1,CASSQPGQRNYGYTF
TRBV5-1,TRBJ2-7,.,CASSLAIDPGTYEQYF
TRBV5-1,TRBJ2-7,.,CASSLGYGGYEQYF
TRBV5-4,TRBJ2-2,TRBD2,CASSLSGGTGELFF
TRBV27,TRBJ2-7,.,CASSGTSTSVEYEQYF
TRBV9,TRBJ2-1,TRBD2,CASSRGTSGGLNEQFF
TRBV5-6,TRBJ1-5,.,CASSLMDEGNQPQHF
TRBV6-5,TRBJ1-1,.,CASSYRGNTEAFF
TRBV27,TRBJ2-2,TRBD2,CASSLGWLAGGTTGELFF
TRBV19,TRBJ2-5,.,CASSIGQGRTGQETQYF
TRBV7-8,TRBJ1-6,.,CASSLAPGTAALLTLHF
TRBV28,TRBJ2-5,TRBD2,CASSPPGGRETQYF
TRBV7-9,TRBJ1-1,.,CASSFRDTEAFF
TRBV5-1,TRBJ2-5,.,CASSFPREPGRGEETQYF
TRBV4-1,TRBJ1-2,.,CASSQVISGGVVHPNYGYTF
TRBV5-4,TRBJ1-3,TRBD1,CASSLDQGQGNTIYF
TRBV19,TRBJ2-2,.,CASRLTGYTGELFF
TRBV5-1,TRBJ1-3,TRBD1,CASSLGRGLENTIYF
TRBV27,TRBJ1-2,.,CASSFLQGFYYGYTF
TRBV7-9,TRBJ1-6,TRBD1,CASSRMTGYNSPLHF
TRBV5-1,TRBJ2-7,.,CASSTAGVREQYF
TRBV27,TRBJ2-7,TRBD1,CASRGQGAGEQYF
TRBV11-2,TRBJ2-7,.,CASSLEVGAAYEQYF
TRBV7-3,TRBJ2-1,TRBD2,CASSRTSGPYNEQFF
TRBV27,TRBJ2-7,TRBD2,CASMGTSGSYEQYF
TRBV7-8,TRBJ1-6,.,CASSTTVEGSSYNSPLHF
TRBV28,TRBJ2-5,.,CASSWPVGVQETQYF
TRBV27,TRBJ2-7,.,CASSLRDSYEQYF
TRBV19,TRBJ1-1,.,CASSIRGTEAFF
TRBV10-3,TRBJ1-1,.,CAISELAGEGTEAFF
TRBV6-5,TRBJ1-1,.,CASSYSWRSETEAFF